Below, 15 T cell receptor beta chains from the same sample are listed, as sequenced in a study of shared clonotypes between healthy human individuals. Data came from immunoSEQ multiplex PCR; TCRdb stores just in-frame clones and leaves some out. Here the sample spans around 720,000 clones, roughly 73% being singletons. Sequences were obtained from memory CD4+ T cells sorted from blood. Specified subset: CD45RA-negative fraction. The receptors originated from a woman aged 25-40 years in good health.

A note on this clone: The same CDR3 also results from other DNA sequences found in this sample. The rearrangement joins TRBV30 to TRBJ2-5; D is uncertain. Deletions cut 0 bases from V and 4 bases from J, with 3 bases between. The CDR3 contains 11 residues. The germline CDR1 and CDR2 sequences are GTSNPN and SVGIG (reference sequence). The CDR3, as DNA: TGTGCCTGGAGTGTGGGAGAGACCCAGTACTTC. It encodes CAWSVGETQYF.

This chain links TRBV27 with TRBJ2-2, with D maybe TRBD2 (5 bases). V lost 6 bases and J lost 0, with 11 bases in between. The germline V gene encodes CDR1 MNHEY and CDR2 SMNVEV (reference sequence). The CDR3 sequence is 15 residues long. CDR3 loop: CASRPDGTNTGELFF. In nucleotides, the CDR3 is TGTGCCAGCAGACCTGACGGGACGAACACCGGGGAGCTGTTTTTT.

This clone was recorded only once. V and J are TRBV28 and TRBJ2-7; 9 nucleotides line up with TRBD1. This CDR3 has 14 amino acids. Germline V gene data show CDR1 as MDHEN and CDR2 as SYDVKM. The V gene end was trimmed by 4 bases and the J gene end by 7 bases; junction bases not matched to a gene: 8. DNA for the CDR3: TGTGCCAGCAGTTCAACAGGGGGCTCGAAGGAGCAGTACTTC. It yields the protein CASSSTGGSKEQYF.

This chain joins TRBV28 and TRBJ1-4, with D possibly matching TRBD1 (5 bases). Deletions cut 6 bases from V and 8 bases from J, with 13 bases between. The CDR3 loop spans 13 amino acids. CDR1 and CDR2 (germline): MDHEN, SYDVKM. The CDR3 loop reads CASRNNPGEKLFF. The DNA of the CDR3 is TGTGCCAGCAGAAACAACCCAGGGGAAAAACTGTTTTTT.

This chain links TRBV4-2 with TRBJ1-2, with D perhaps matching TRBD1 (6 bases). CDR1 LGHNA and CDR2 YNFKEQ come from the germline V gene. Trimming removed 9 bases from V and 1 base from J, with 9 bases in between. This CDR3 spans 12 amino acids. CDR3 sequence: CASGQSNYGYTF. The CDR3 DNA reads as TGTGCCAGTGGACAGAGTAACTATGGCTACACCTTC.

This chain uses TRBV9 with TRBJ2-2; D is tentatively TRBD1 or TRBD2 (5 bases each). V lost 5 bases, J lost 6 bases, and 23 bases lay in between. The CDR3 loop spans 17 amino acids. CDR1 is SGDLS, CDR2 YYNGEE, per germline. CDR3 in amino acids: CASSPEGARVRAGELFF. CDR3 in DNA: TGTGCCAGCAGTCCAGAAGGGGCTAGGGTGAGGGCCGGGGAGCTGTTTTTT.

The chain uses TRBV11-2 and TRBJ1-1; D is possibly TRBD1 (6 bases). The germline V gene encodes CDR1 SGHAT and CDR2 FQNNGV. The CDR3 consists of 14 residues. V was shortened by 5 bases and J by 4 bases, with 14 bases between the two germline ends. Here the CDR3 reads CASSRSGGGTEAFF. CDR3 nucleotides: TGTGCCAGCAGCCGTTCGGGGGGCGGCACTGAAGCTTTCTTT.

This CDR3 is CASSQGGSLYEQYF. CDR3 coding DNA: TGCGCCAGCTCACAAGGCGGGAGTCTCTACGAGCAGTACTTC. The chain uses TRBV5-1 and TRBJ2-7, with 7 bases lining up with TRBD2. J was trimmed by 3 bases and V by 7 bases; bases with no gene match: 10. The CDR3 has 14 residues. Germline loops: CDR1 SGHRS, CDR2 YFSETQ.

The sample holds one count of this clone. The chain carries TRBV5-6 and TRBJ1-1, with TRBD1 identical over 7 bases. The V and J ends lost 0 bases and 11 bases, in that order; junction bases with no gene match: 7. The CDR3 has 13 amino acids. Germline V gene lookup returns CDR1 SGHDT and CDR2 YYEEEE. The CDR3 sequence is CASSLEARGEAFF. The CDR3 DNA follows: TGTGCCAGCAGCTTGGAGGCCAGGGGGGAGGCTTTCTTT. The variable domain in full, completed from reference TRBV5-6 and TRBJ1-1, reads DAGVTQSPTHLIKTRGQQVTLRCSPKSGHDTVSWYQQALGQGPQFIFQYYEEEERQRGNFPDRFSGHQFPNYSSELNVNALLLGDSALYLCASSLEARGEAFFGQGTRLTVV.

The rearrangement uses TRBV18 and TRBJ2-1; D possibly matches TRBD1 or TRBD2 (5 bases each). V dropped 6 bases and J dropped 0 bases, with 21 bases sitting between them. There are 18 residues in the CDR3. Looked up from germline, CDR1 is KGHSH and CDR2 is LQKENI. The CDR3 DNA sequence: TGTGCCAGCTCGGCTACCCGGGACCTAATTTCCTCCTACAATGAGCAGTTCTTC. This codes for CASSATRDLISSYNEQFF.

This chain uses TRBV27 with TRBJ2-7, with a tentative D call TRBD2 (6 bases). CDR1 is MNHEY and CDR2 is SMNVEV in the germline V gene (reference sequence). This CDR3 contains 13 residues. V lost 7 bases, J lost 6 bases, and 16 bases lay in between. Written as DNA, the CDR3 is TGTGCCAGCAAAGGGCGGGAATTAAGCGAGCAGTACTTC. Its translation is CASKGRELSEQYF.

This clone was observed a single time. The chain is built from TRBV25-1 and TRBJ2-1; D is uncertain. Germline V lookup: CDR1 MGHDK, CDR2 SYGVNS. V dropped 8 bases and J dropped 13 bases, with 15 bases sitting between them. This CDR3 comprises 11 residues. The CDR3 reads CASQSSFIQFF. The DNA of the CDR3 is TGTGCCAGCCAGTCAAGTTTCATCCAGTTCTTC. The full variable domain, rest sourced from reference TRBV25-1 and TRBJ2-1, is EADIYQTPRYLVIGTGKKITLECSQTMGHDKMYWYQQDPGMELHLIHYSYGVNSTEKGDLSSESTVSRIRTEHFPLTLESARPSHTSQYLCASQSSFIQFFGPGTRLTVL.

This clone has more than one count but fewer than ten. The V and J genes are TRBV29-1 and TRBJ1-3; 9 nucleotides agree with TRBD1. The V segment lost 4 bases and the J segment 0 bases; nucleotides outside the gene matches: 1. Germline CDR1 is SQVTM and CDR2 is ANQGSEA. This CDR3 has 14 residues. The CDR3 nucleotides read TGCAGCGTTGCGGGACAGGGCTCTGGAAACACCATATATTTT. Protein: CSVAGQGSGNTIYF.

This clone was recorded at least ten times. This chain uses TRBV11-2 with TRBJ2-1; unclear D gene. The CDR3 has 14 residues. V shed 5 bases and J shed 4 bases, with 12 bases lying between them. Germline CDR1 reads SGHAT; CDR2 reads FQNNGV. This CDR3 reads CASSEGPGYNEQFF. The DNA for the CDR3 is TGTGCCAGCAGCGAAGGCCCTGGTTACAATGAGCAGTTCTTC.

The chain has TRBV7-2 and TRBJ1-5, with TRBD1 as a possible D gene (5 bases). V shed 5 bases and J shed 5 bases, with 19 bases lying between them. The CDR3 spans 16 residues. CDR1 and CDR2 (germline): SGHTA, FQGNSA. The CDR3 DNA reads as TGTGCCAGCAGCAACCTCGGGACGCACAATCATCAGCCCCAGCATTTT. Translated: CASSNLGTHNHQPQHF.